This T cell receptor beta chain was retrieved from a study of OX40 agonist ivuxolimab in advanced cancers. The data were produced by immunoSEQ multiplex PCR, yet TCRdb's version contains in-frame clones alone and is incomplete. The table has 82,000 or so clones, around 85% seen once; the top ten hold 2% to 2.5%. CDR3 length: 11 amino acids. V lost 8 bases and J lost 3, with 6 bases in between. Germline V gives CDR1 SNHLY, CDR2 FYNNEI. The specimen was CD4+ or CD8+ T cells sorted from blood, collected in a trial of the OX40 agonist ivuxolimab. The clonotype comes from an adult with an advanced solid tumor such as melanoma, head and neck, liver or kidney cancer. J is TRBJ2-3 and V is TRBV2; no clear D. CDR3 protein: CASGVTDTQYF. Written as DNA, the CDR3 is TGTGCCAGCGGGGTGACAGATACGCAGTATTTT. Complete variable domain (other parts from reference TRBV2 and TRBJ2-3): EPEVTQTPSHQVTQMGQEVILRCVPISNHLYFYWYRQILGQKVEFLVSFYNNEISEKSEIFDDQFSVERPDGSNFTLKIRSTKLEDSAMYFCASGVTDTQYFGPGTRLTVL.